What follows are 25 T cell receptor beta chains derived from one specimen sequenced in a study of OX40 agonist ivuxolimab in advanced cancers. Assay: immunoSEQ multiplex PCR; the TCRdb copy retains only in-frame clones and omits some. The table has around 53,000 clones, 86% seen once; the top ten hold 6.5% to 8%. Sample: CD4+ or CD8+ T cells sorted from blood, taken in a trial of the OX40 agonist ivuxolimab. These TCRs come from an adult with an advanced solid tumor such as melanoma, head and neck, liver or kidney cancer.

J is TRBJ1-1 and V is TRBV28; TRBD1 matches at 9 bases. J lost 0 bases, V lost 5 bases, and 10 bases had no gene match. The length of the CDR3 is 17 residues. Germline CDR1 and CDR2: MDHEN and SYDVKM. The CDR3, as DNA: TGTGCCAGCAGTCCACCGGGACAGGGAATATTGAACACTGAAGCTTTCTTT. This codes for CASSPPGQGILNTEAFF.

V and J are TRBV6-6 and TRBJ1-3; D ambiguous. V lost 7 bases and J 4 bases, leaving 5 bases between the germline ends. Germline V CDR1 and CDR2: MNHNY, SVGAGI (reference sequence). The CDR3 is 11 amino acids. This CDR3 reads CASIPGNTIYF. The CDR3 DNA reads TGTGCCAGCATCCCGGGAAACACCATATATTTT.

The rearrangement uses TRBV5-4 and TRBJ2-7, with D unresolved. V was pared by 2 bases and J by 4 bases, with 4 bases between. From germline, CDR1 is SGHNT and CDR2 YYREEE (reference sequence). This CDR3 has 11 amino acids. In nucleotides, the CDR3 is TGTGCCAGCAGCTTTGGGTACGAGCAGTACTTC. Amino acid sequence: CASSFGYEQYF.

The CDR3 DNA is TGTGCCAGCAGTGAGCCCAAGGGGCACTATGGCTACACCTTC. Encoded protein: CASSEPKGHYGYTF. The chain carries TRBV25-1 and TRBJ1-2; D is perhaps TRBD1 (5 bases). V shed 3 bases and J shed 3 bases, with 11 bases lying between them. The CDR3 length is 14 residues. CDR1 and CDR2 (germline): MGHDK, SYGVNS.

This clone was seen only once. V and J are TRBV6-5 and TRBJ2-3; D remains ambiguous. Trimming removed 2 bases from V and 0 bases from J, with 9 bases in between. The germline CDR1 and CDR2 sequences are MNHEY and SVGAGI. CDR3 length equals 15 residues. The CDR3 DNA is TGTGCCAGCAGTTACGGCAGATCTAGCACAGATACGCAGTATTTT. Its protein product is CASSYGRSSTDTQYF.

V usage is TRBV18 and J usage is TRBJ2-5; 7 bases are shared with TRBD2. This CDR3 is built from 14 residues. In germline, CDR1 is KGHSH, CDR2 LQKENI. Trimming removed 2 bases from V and 5 bases from J; junction bases left unmatched: 5. The CDR3 here is CASSPIGGIETQYF. The CDR3 bases are TGTGCCAGCTCACCAATCGGGGGGATCGAGACCCAGTACTTC.

This clone is a singleton in its sample. The V and J genes are TRBV9 and TRBJ1-1; TRBD1 is a possible D gene (6 bases). V was pared by 3 bases and J by 8 bases, with 20 bases between. CDR1 SGDLS and CDR2 YYNGEE come from the germline V gene. The CDR3 is 15 residues long. The CDR3 sequence: CASSASLIGTGEAFF. DNA of the CDR3: TGTGCCAGCAGCGCCTCTCTAATAGGAACAGGGGAAGCTTTCTTT.

The chain uses TRBV4-1 and TRBJ1-6, with unresolved D. Trimming left V 4 bases short and J 11 bases short, with 15 bases between. The CDR3 loop spans 14 amino acids. CDR1 is MGHRA and CDR2 is YSYEKL in the germline V gene. The CDR3 nucleotides read TGCGCCAGCAGCCCCGCCCTGACAACTACACCCCTCCACTTT. Its protein product is CASSPALTTTPLHF.

V is TRBV11-2 and J is TRBJ1-4; 11 nucleotides align to TRBD1. V shed 0 bases, J shed 14 bases, and the junction held 8 bases outside the gene matches. This CDR3 region has 15 residues. Per the germline V gene, CDR1 is SGHAT and CDR2 is FQNNGV. CDR3 sequence (DNA): TGTGCCAGCAGCTTAGATCGGGGACAGGGGGGCTGGCTGTTTTTT. Protein: CASSLDRGQGGWLFF. Variable domain in full (rest from reference TRBV11-2 and TRBJ1-4): EAGVAQSPRYKIIEKRQSVAFWCNPISGHATLYWYQQILGQGPKLLIQFQNNGVVDDSQLPKDRFSAERLKGVDSTLKIQPAKLEDSAVYLCASSLDRGQGGWLFFGSGTQLSVL.

The rearrangement links TRBV7-2 to TRBJ1-1; 9 positions agree with TRBD1. CDR1 is SGHTA and CDR2 is FQGNSA in the germline V gene. CDR3 length: 15 residues. The junction had 7 bases not matched to a gene; V was cut back by 0 bases and J by 8 bases. The CDR3 DNA sequence: TGTGCCAGCAGCTTAGCTGGGTGGGGGACAGGGGAAGCTTTCTTT. It translates to CASSLAGWGTGEAFF.

The V gene is TRBV5-1, the J gene TRBJ2-1; D possibly corresponds to TRBD2 (5 bases). The germline V and J ends were trimmed by 4 bases and 5 bases, with 19 bases remaining between them. Germline V gives CDR1 SGHRS, CDR2 YFSETQ. CDR3 length: 16 amino acids. The CDR3 bases are TGCGCCAGCAGCCCAATGGCGCCGGGAATCGACAATGAGCAGTTCTTC. Translated: CASSPMAPGIDNEQFF.

The chain carries TRBV6-5 and TRBJ2-1; 9 nucleotides agree with TRBD1. Per the germline V gene, CDR1 is MNHEY and CDR2 is SVGAGI. The CDR3 is 15 residues long. V dropped 8 bases and J dropped 4; count of bases not matched to a gene: 9. CDR3 sequence: CASERSGTGYNEQFF. In DNA, the CDR3 is TGTGCCAGCGAGCGATCCGGGACAGGGTACAATGAGCAGTTCTTC.

J is TRBJ1-1 and V is TRBV28, with D hard to call. The CDR3 contains 12 residues. Germline loops: CDR1 MDHEN, CDR2 SYDVKM. Trimming took 2 bases from V and 5 from J, leaving 6 bases between them. The CDR3: CASSLMGTEAFF. As DNA, the CDR3 is TGTGCCAGCAGTTTAATGGGAACTGAAGCTTTCTTT.

The chain couples TRBV19 to TRBJ1-2; D remains unclear. The CDR3 is 14 amino acids. The ends were cut back, 2 bases at V and 3 bases at J, with 10 bases in the middle. From germline, CDR1 is LNHDA and CDR2 SQIVND (reference sequence). DNA of the CDR3: TGTGCCAGTAGTATACCGGGGAAGGACTATGGCTACACCTTC. Amino acid sequence: CASSIPGKDYGYTF.

The chain uses TRBV5-8 and TRBJ2-3; D not certain. Germline V gives CDR1 SGHTS, CDR2 YDEGEE. The CDR3 covers 13 residues. V dropped 6 bases and J dropped 5 bases, with 13 bases sitting between them. The CDR3 region is CASTDTNRDTQYF. The CDR3 DNA follows: TGTGCCAGCACCGATACTAACCGAGATACGCAGTATTTT. Using reference TRBV5-8 and TRBJ2-3 for the parts outside the CDR3, the full variable domain is EAGVTQSPTHLIKTRGQQATLRCSPISGHTSVYWYQQALGLGLQFLLWYDEGEERNRGNFPPRFSGRQFPNYSSELNVNALELEDSALYLCASTDTNRDTQYFGPGTRLTVL.

Comments on this clone: The CDR3 carries no conserved terminal phenylalanine or tryptophan, so it likely arises from a read error. The CDR3 here is CASSLGGLRADTQYL. The DNA for the CDR3 is TGTGCCAGCAGCCTCGGTGGGCTTAGGGCAGATACGCAGTATCTT. The V gene is TRBV11-2, the J gene TRBJ2-3, with D unresolved. CDR1 SGHAT and CDR2 FQNNGV come from the germline V gene. V was cut by 5 bases and J by 4 bases, with 16 bases left in between. The CDR3 has 15 residues.

The rearrangement uses TRBV11-2 and TRBJ1-1; TRBD1 is a possible D gene (5 bases). The V gene lost 5 bases and the J gene lost 3 bases, with 13 bases spanning the gap. CDR1 is SGHAT and CDR2 is FQNNGV in the germline V gene. There are 14 residues in the CDR3. CDR3 amino acids: CASSLIQEYTEAFF. As DNA, the CDR3 is TGTGCCAGCAGCCTCATACAGGAGTACACTGAAGCTTTCTTT. Looking up the rest from reference TRBV11-2 and TRBJ1-1 gives the full variable domain: EAGVAQSPRYKIIEKRQSVAFWCNPISGHATLYWYQQILGQGPKLLIQFQNNGVVDDSQLPKDRFSAERLKGVDSTLKIQPAKLEDSAVYLCASSLIQEYTEAFFGQGTRLTVV.

This rearrangement joins TRBV9 to TRBJ2-2; TRBD1 might be the D (6 bases). Germline lookup yields CDR1 SGDLS and CDR2 YYNGEE. The length of the CDR3 is 13 residues. V dropped 3 bases and J dropped 5 bases, with 8 bases sitting between them. This CDR3 is CASSAQGTGELFF. CDR3 nucleotide sequence: TGTGCCAGCAGCGCACAGGGAACCGGGGAGCTGTTTTTT.

The chain links TRBV27 to TRBJ1-1; 7 bases are shared with TRBD1. The junction had 3 bases not matched to a gene; V was cut back by 4 bases and J by 1 base. There are 14 residues in the CDR3. Per germline, CDR1 MNHEY and CDR2 SMNVEV (reference sequence). The CDR3 sequence is CASSWAGGNTEAFF. Written as DNA, the CDR3 is TGTGCCAGCAGTTGGGCAGGGGGGAACACTGAAGCTTTCTTT.

This clone is medium-sized within its sample. The genes are TRBV27 and TRBJ2-7; 10 bases align to TRBD1. Germline trimming cut 6 bases from V and 5 bases from J; bases unmatched to any gene: 16. CDR3 length: 17 residues. Germline assignment: CDR1 MNHEY and CDR2 SMNVEV (reference sequence). This chain's CDR3 is CASSPGQGVPGGDEQYF. The CDR3 DNA reads as TGTGCCAGCAGCCCCGGACAGGGGGTACCGGGGGGAGACGAGCAGTACTTC.

The gene calls are TRBV6-5 and TRBJ2-2; maybe TRBD1 (5 bases). The CDR3 runs to 14 residues. The V end lost 6 bases, the J end lost 5 bases, and 13 bases lay between the germline ends. Germline V CDR1 and CDR2: MNHEY, SVGAGI. The CDR3 protein is CASSSDIWTGELFF. For the CDR3, the DNA is TGTGCCAGCAGCTCGGACATATGGACCGGGGAGCTGTTTTTT.

V and J are TRBV5-5 and TRBJ2-7; weak D call: TRBD1 (6 bases). CDR1 is SGHKS, CDR2 YYEKEE, per germline (reference sequence). CDR3 length: 15 amino acids. V was shortened by 0 bases and J by 0 bases, with 10 bases between the two germline ends. The CDR3, as DNA: TGTGCCAGCAGCTTGGTAACGGGACACTCCTACGAGCAGTACTTC. Protein sequence: CASSLVTGHSYEQYF.

Only one count was recorded for this clone. The rearrangement links TRBV29-1 to TRBJ2-5, with 11 bases that match TRBD2. V dropped 5 bases and J dropped 6; count of bases not matched to a gene: 14. The CDR3 covers 16 residues. Germline lookup yields CDR1 SQVTM and CDR2 ANQGSEA. The CDR3 is CSVTLAGGSLTKTQYF. The CDR3 DNA follows: TGCAGCGTTACTTTAGCGGGGGGGTCCCTCACGAAGACCCAGTACTTC.

This chain connects TRBV7-8 to TRBJ1-6; 10 positions match TRBD1. The V gene end was trimmed by 6 bases and the J gene end by 0 bases; junction bases not matched to a gene: 11. CDR3 size: 19 residues. Germline V gene sequence: CDR1 SGHVS, CDR2 FQNEAQ. CDR3 coding DNA: TGTGCCAGCAGGACGACAGGGGGCGTGGGAAGCTCCTATAATTCACCCCTCCACTTT. Protein: CASRTTGGVGSSYNSPLHF. Drawing the rest from reference TRBV7-8 and TRBJ1-6, the complete variable domain is GAGVSQSPRYKVAKRGQDVALRCDPISGHVSLFWYQQALGQGPEFLTYFQNEAQLDKSGLPSDRFFAERPEGSVSTLKIQRTQQEDSAVYLCASRTTGGVGSSYNSPLHFGNGTRLTVT.

The rearrangement links TRBV6-1 to TRBJ1-2; TRBD1 is a possible D gene (6 bases). Germline CDR1 and CDR2: MNHNS and SASEGT. The CDR3 loop spans 15 amino acids. V gave up 1 base and J gave up 2 bases, with 11 bases separating them. This CDR3 is CASSEGAGANYGYTF. The CDR3 DNA reads as TGTGCCAGCAGTGAAGGGGCGGGGGCGAACTATGGCTACACCTTC.